These 23 T cell receptor beta chains share one sample of origin, sequenced in a study of T cell changes during pregnancy in multiple sclerosis. The method was immunoSEQ multiplex PCR; TCRdb's version includes in-frame clones alone and lacks a portion of them. The sample has 85,000 to 100,000 clones; around 90% are singletons. Material: peripheral blood, obtained in the first trimester of pregnancy. These receptors originate from a female donor with multiple sclerosis, enrolled in a pregnancy study.

The chain links TRBV28 to TRBJ2-2; 14 nucleotides align to TRBD2. Germline V lookup: CDR1 MDHEN, CDR2 SYDVKM. The CDR3 sequence is 14 residues long. The trim removed 6 bases at V and 6 bases at J, leaving 0 bases unmatched. For the CDR3, the DNA is TGTGCCAGCAGGGGACTAGCGGGAGCCGGGGAGCTGTTTTTT. The encoded protein is CASRGLAGAGELFF.

J is TRBJ2-1 and V is TRBV7-6; possible D gene TRBD2, 5 bases. The CDR3 is 14 amino acids. Trimming took off 5 bases at V and 10 bases at J, with 18 bases between the two ends. Germline lookup yields CDR1 SGHVS and CDR2 FNYEAQ. The CDR3 loop is CASSPLDPLREQFF. The DNA for the CDR3 is TGTGCCAGCAGCCCACTAGACCCCCTGCGGGAGCAGTTCTTC.

The CDR3 sequence: CASSILRDWPFAGELFF. CDR3 DNA: TGTGCCAGTAGTATCTTGAGGGACTGGCCTTTCGCCGGGGAGCTGTTTTTT. The gene calls are TRBV19 and TRBJ2-2; D may be TRBD2 (6 bases). There are 17 residues in the CDR3. Per the germline V gene, CDR1 is LNHDA and CDR2 is SQIVND (reference sequence). Trimming took off 3 bases at V and 6 bases at J, with 20 bases between the two ends.

The V and J genes are TRBV27 and TRBJ2-7; D uncertain. Between the trimmed V and J ends, which lost 5 bases and 6 bases, there was a span of 11 bases. Germline V gene lookup returns CDR1 MNHEY and CDR2 SMNVEV (reference sequence). This CDR3 is built from 12 residues. The CDR3 is CASSSIEAEQYF. CDR3 DNA: TGTGCCAGCAGTAGTATAGAGGCCGAGCAGTACTTC.

This clone was seen once. V and J are TRBV2 and TRBJ2-7; perhaps TRBD1 as D (6 bases). The CDR3 length is 14 residues. Germline CDR1 is SNHLY and CDR2 is FYNNEI. V was pared by 6 bases and J by 0 bases, with 12 bases between. CDR3 in DNA: TGTGCCAGCAGGGCCGGGACAAACTCCTACGAGCAGTACTTC. It encodes CASRAGTNSYEQYF.

This clone was seen just once. The rearrangement joins TRBV12-2 to TRBJ2-7; the table names TRBD2, a call not compared with the DNA. TRBV12-2 is annotated as a pseudogene. The CDR3 sequence is 17 residues long. The CDR3 protein is CASRLAEEASGHHEQYF. CDR3 bases: TGTGCAAGTCGCTTAGCGGAGGAGGCTAGCGGGCACCACGAGCAGTACTTC.

This chain uses TRBV15 with TRBJ2-2; 7 bases match TRBD2. V shed 6 bases and J 5 bases; nucleotides not matched to a gene: 9. The CDR3 has 15 amino acids. CDR1 is LNHNV and CDR2 is YYDKDF in the germline V gene (reference sequence). CDR3 nucleotide sequence: TGTGCCACCAGTATGAGAGGGGAGGGAACCGGGGAGCTGTTTTTT. Translation gives CATSMRGEGTGELFF.

The chain recombines TRBV5-1 with TRBJ1-1; D is perhaps TRBD1 (6 bases). CDR1 is SGHRS, CDR2 YFSETQ, per germline. CDR3 length: 18 amino acids. Trimming pared 4 bases from V and 0 bases from J, leaving 22 bases between. CDR3 amino acids: CASSTGQISSILNTEAFF. The CDR3 nucleotides read TGCGCCAGCAGCACTGGACAGATCTCATCCATTTTGAACACTGAAGCTTTCTTT.

CDR3 residues: CASSQDPSASSYNEQFF. The CDR3 DNA follows: TGCGCCAGCAGCCAAGATCCCAGCGCGAGCTCCTACAATGAGCAGTTCTTC. The chain recombines TRBV4-3 with TRBJ2-1; D not certain. CDR1 and CDR2 from the germline V gene are LGHNA and YSLEER. This CDR3 is 17 amino acids long. V was shortened by 0 bases and J by 0 bases, with 12 bases between the two germline ends.

This rearrangement joins TRBV6-6 to TRBJ2-3; TRBD1 agrees at 8 bases. The trim removed 7 bases at V and 1 base at J, leaving 7 bases unmatched. CDR3 length: 15 residues. Germline lookup yields CDR1 MNHNY and CDR2 SVGAGI (reference sequence). This chain's CDR3 is CASTGTGLGTDTQYF. Written as DNA, the CDR3 is TGTGCCAGCACCGGGACAGGTCTGGGCACAGATACGCAGTATTTT.

The gene calls are TRBV11-3 and TRBJ2-7; 7 bases match TRBD1. J gave up 5 bases and V 2 bases, and 6 bases lay outside the gene matches. In germline, CDR1 is SGHNT, CDR2 YENEEA. The CDR3 spans 14 residues. CDR3 bases: TGTGCCAGCAGCTTAACAGGGGAGAAACACGAGCAGTACTTC. It translates to CASSLTGEKHEQYF.

This CDR3 is CASSPQTGPSPVQYF. In DNA, the CDR3 is TGTGCCAGCAGCCCTCAGACAGGCCCCTCCCCGGTGCAGTACTTC. The gene calls are TRBV7-6 and TRBJ2-7; perhaps TRBD1 as D (6 bases). CDR1 and CDR2 from the germline V gene are SGHVS and FNYEAQ. V lost 5 bases and J 9 bases, leaving 23 bases between the germline ends. This CDR3 has 15 amino acids.

Note on this clone: A read error may account for a junction end that differs from germline. The chain employs TRBV28 and TRBJ1-5; 8 bases agree with TRBD1. The CDR3 loop spans 14 amino acids. Germline V gives CDR1 MDHEN, CDR2 SYDVKM. Written as DNA, the CDR3 is TGTGCCAGCAGCCTCAGGGGGCGCAAACAGCCCCAGCATTTT. It is translated as CASSLRGRKQPQHF. Filled out from reference TRBV28 and TRBJ1-5, the complete variable domain reads DVKVTQSSRYLVKRTGEKVFLECVQDMDHENMFWYRQDPGLGLRLIYFSYDVKMKEKGDIPEGYSVSREKKERFSLILESASTNQTSMYLCASSLRGRKQPQHFGDGTRLSIL.

This clone is a singleton in its sample. The V call is TRBV7-9, the J call TRBJ2-3, with TRBD2 as a possible D gene (6 bases). The germline V and J ends were trimmed by 5 bases and 4 bases, with 19 bases remaining between them. The germline gives CDR1 SEHNR, CDR2 FQNEAQ (reference sequence). The CDR3 is 16 amino acids. The CDR3 is CASSATGGAQADTQYF. The CDR3 nucleotides are TGTGCCAGCAGCGCGACTGGAGGGGCCCAAGCAGATACGCAGTATTTT.

V usage is TRBV30 and J usage is TRBJ2-1; weak D call: TRBD1 (6 bases). The CDR3 runs to 14 residues. CDR1 is GTSNPN, CDR2 SVGIG, per germline (reference sequence). V lost 5 bases to trimming and J lost 4 bases, with 15 bases between them. The CDR3, as DNA: TGTGCCTGGGAGGGCAGGGGCGCATACAATGAGCAGTTCTTC. It translates to CAWEGRGAYNEQFF. The whole variable domain, remainder taken from reference TRBV30 and TRBJ2-1, is SQTIHQWPATLVQPVGSPLSLECTVEGTSNPNLYWYRQAAGRGLQLLFYSVGIGQISSEVPQNLSASRPQDRQFILSSKKLLLSDSGFYLCAWEGRGAYNEQFFGPGTRLTVL.

The V and J genes are TRBV7-8 and TRBJ1-2, with 11 nucleotides matching TRBD1. The CDR3 sequence is 13 residues long. V dropped 0 bases and J dropped 12; count of bases not matched to a gene: 3. Germline V CDR1 and CDR2: SGHVS, FQNEAQ. DNA of the CDR3: TGTGCCAGCAGCTTAGCCGGGACAGGGGGACACACCTTC. Translated, it gives CASSLAGTGGHTF.

This clone appeared once. The gene calls are TRBV4-2 and TRBJ2-7; TRBD2 agrees at 9 bases. CDR3 length: 20 amino acids. Germline CDR1 is LGHNA and CDR2 is YNFKEQ. After removal of 6 bases from V and 1 base from J, the junction contained 22 bases not matched to a gene. CDR3 nucleotides: TGTGCCAGCAGATCGGTTTTCGCGGGAGGGCCTGATAATACGTCCTACGAGCAGTACTTC. As protein: CASRSVFAGGPDNTSYEQYF.

The CDR3 loop is CASSMAGPTGELFF. The CDR3, as DNA: TGCGCCAGCAGCATGGCAGGCCCTACCGGGGAGCTGTTTTTT. V gene TRBV5-1 combines with J gene TRBJ2-2; unclear D gene. The CDR3 runs 14 residues. From germline, CDR1 is SGHRS and CDR2 YFSETQ. Trimming removed 4 bases at V and 5 bases at J, with 12 bases between.

The chain uses TRBV7-9 and TRBJ2-3; 8 nucleotides match TRBD2. The length of the CDR3 is 15 residues. Germline V gene sequence: CDR1 SEHNR, CDR2 FQNEAQ (reference sequence). The V gene end was trimmed by 5 bases and the J gene end by 0 bases; junction bases not matched to a gene: 4. DNA for the CDR3: TGTGCCAGCAGCCCCAGCGGGGGTAGCACAGATACGCAGTATTTT. Protein product: CASSPSGGSTDTQYF.

V usage is TRBV19 and J usage is TRBJ2-7; 13 nucleotides line up with TRBD2. J lost 6 bases, V lost 7 bases, and 9 bases had no gene match. CDR1 and CDR2 (germline): LNHDA, SQIVND (reference sequence). This CDR3 has 15 amino acids. The CDR3 loop is CASNLGLAGVSEQYF. For the CDR3, the DNA is TGTGCCAGTAATCTAGGACTAGCGGGAGTAAGCGAGCAGTACTTC.

This chain links TRBV30 with TRBJ2-3; the match to TRBD2 covers 10 bases. J gave up 1 base and V 1 base, and 2 bases lay outside the gene matches. Looked up from germline, CDR1 is GTSNPN and CDR2 is SVGIG (reference sequence). This CDR3 has 15 residues. This chain's CDR3 is CAWSAGTSGTDTQYF. DNA for the CDR3: TGTGCCTGGAGTGCCGGGACTAGCGGCACAGATACGCAGTATTTT.

V and J are TRBV5-1 and TRBJ2-2; 7 bases are a match to TRBD2. The CDR3 has 17 residues. The germline V gene encodes CDR1 SGHRS and CDR2 YFSETQ. The V gene end was trimmed by 2 bases and the J gene end by 1 base; junction bases not matched to a gene: 8. This chain's CDR3 is CASSLLVGTMNTGELFF. CDR3 bases: TGCGCCAGCAGCTTACTAGTTGGGACTATGAACACCGGGGAGCTGTTTTTT.

The J gene is TRBJ1-2, the V gene TRBV7-9, with D hard to call. CDR1 SEHNR and CDR2 FQNEAQ come from the germline V gene (reference sequence). V lost 5 bases and J 5 bases, leaving 18 bases between the germline ends. This CDR3 spans 15 amino acids. Here the CDR3 reads CASSLLSGATYGYTF. The CDR3 DNA sequence: TGTGCCAGCAGCCTACTCTCGGGAGCTACTTATGGCTACACCTTC.